These 20 T cell receptor beta chains originate from one sample sequenced in a study of early T cells in non-severe SARS-CoV-2 infection. TCRdb reprocessed the 5' RACE reads via MiXCR and lists one record per CDR3 protein. The sample yields roughly 56,000 distinct CDR3 sequences, about 12% seen once. Specimen: whole blood. These receptors were obtained from an adult who was a healthcare worker with PCR-confirmed SARS-CoV-2 infection or an uninfected control (not recorded which).

This rearrangement joins TRBV5-1 to TRBJ2-7, with 8 bases aligning to TRBD2. CDR1 and CDR2 from the germline V gene are SGHRS and YFSETQ. V shed 0 bases, J shed 6 bases, and the junction held 2 bases outside the gene matches. CDR3 length: 13 residues. The CDR3 sequence is CASSLDRGGEQYF. The CDR3 nucleotides read TGCGCCAGCAGCTTGGACCGGGGGGGCGAGCAGTACTTC.

The chain links TRBV11-3 to TRBJ2-7; 7 positions match TRBD1. V was pared by 3 bases and J by 1 base, with 3 bases of the junction left unmatched. The CDR3 consists of 14 residues. Germline V lookup: CDR1 SGHNT, CDR2 YENEEA. The CDR3 region is CASSFGQASYEQYF. DNA of the CDR3: TGTGCCAGCAGCTTCGGACAGGCATCCTACGAGCAGTACTTC.

This clonotype was observed many times. The chain has TRBV12-3 or TRBV12-4 and TRBJ2-7; D ambiguous. Trimming took off 6 bases at V and 5 bases at J, with 8 bases between the two ends. This CDR3 contains 11 residues. CDR3 region: CASSRRNEQYF. The DNA of the CDR3 is TGTGCCAGCAGCCGTCGGAACGAGCAGTACTTC.

This clonotype was observed at least ten times. The V and J genes are TRBV25-1 and TRBJ1-6; possibly TRBD1 for D (5 bases). CDR3 length equals 15 residues. CDR1 is MGHDK, CDR2 SYGVNS, per germline. V lost 1 base, J lost 9 bases, and 13 bases lay in between. The CDR3 DNA reads as TGTGCCAGCAGTGAATCCAACAGCAGGGCTTCACCCCTCCACTTT. This codes for CASSESNSRASPLHF.

Only a few counts were recorded for this clonotype. The genes are TRBV6-1 and TRBJ1-5, with D possibly being TRBD1 (5 bases). The CDR3 extends over 15 amino acids. V gave up 4 bases and J gave up 6 bases, with 16 bases separating them. CDR1 is MNHNS, CDR2 SASEGT, per germline. The CDR3 protein is CASSALDGGGQPQHF. The CDR3 region has the DNA TGTGCCAGCAGTGCCCTGGACGGGGGTGGTCAGCCCCAGCATTTT.

The chain employs TRBV7-8 and TRBJ2-7; D might be TRBD2 (5 bases). CDR1 and CDR2 (germline): SGHVS, FQNEAQ. V gave up 5 bases and J gave up 3 bases, with 14 bases separating them. The length of the CDR3 is 14 residues. The CDR3 protein is CASSREGLGYEQYF. In DNA form, the CDR3 reads TGTGCCAGCAGCCGCGAGGGTTTGGGCTACGAGCAGTACTTC.

This rearrangement joins TRBV28 to TRBJ2-1; D uncertain. The CDR3 contains 11 residues. Germline CDR1 and CDR2: MDHEN and SYDVKM. V lost 2 bases, J lost 10 bases, and 6 bases lay in between. The CDR3 DNA sequence: TGTGCCAGCAGTTTAGCCTGGGAGCAGTTCTTC. Its protein product is CASSLAWEQFF. The full variable domain, in which reference TRBV28 and TRBJ2-1 provide the parts outside the CDR3, is DVKVTQSSRYLVKRTGEKVFLECVQDMDHENMFWYRQDPGLGLRLIYFSYDVKMKEKGDIPEGYSVSREKKERFSLILESASTNQTSMYLCASSLAWEQFFGPGTRLTVL.

This chain links TRBV29-1 with TRBJ2-6; D is unclear. Germline loops: CDR1 SQVTM, CDR2 ANQGSEA. The V gene lost 1 base and the J gene lost 0 bases, with 1 base spanning the gap. CDR3 size: 13 residues. The CDR3: CSVEGSGANVLTF. In DNA form, the CDR3 reads TGCAGCGTTGAAGGCTCTGGGGCCAACGTCCTGACTTTC.

This clonotype was counted a few times. The rearrangement links TRBV6-2 or TRBV6-3 to TRBJ1-1; 8 bases match TRBD1. The CDR3 loop spans 13 amino acids. Germline lookup yields CDR1 MNHEY and CDR2 SVGEGT. With 6 bases clipped from V and 3 bases from J, the junction kept 3 bases outside the gene matches. The CDR3 DNA sequence: TGTGCCAGCAGGGACAGGGCTGACACTGAAGCTTTCTTT. Its protein product is CASRDRADTEAFF.

This clonotype occurred a few times. This chain uses TRBV12-3 or TRBV12-4 with TRBJ1-1; D is unclear. V was shortened by 3 bases and J by 0 bases, with 11 bases between the two germline ends. The CDR3 runs 15 residues. The CDR3 DNA follows: TGTGCCAGCAGTTTCGTTCCGGGTATGAACACTGAAGCTTTCTTT. Amino acid sequence: CASSFVPGMNTEAFF.

There are a few counts of this clonotype. The rearrangement uses TRBV24-1 and TRBJ2-7; TRBD1 aligns across 9 bases. This CDR3 has 16 residues. Losses at the gene ends were 2 bases for V and 7 bases for J; bases not matched to a gene: 11. Germline CDR1 is KGHDR and CDR2 is SFDVKD. CDR3 DNA: TGTGCCACCAGTGATTCCACGGGACAGGGCTCGAAGGAGCAGTACTTC. This gives the protein CATSDSTGQGSKEQYF.

This clonotype is judged medium-sized. The rearrangement joins TRBV20-1 to TRBJ2-2; unclear D gene. The length of the CDR3 is 15 residues. The germline V gene encodes CDR1 DFQATT and CDR2 SNEGSKA (reference sequence). The V end lost 2 bases, the J end lost 1 base, and 11 bases lay between the germline ends. Written as DNA, the CDR3 is TGCAGTGCTAGACTATTCGGCCAGAACACCGGGGAGCTGTTTTTT. Translation gives CSARLFGQNTGELFF.

The chain has TRBV20-1 and TRBJ2-3; 10 bases are a match to TRBD2. The junction had 8 bases not matched to a gene; V was cut back by 3 bases and J by 2 bases. The CDR3 has 16 amino acids. CDR1 DFQATT and CDR2 SNEGSKA come from the germline V gene (reference sequence). This chain's CDR3 is CSASQGLAADTDTQYF. The CDR3 region has the DNA TGCAGTGCTAGTCAAGGACTAGCGGCAGACACAGATACGCAGTATTTT.

This clonotype showed up just a few times. V is TRBV27 and J is TRBJ1-2; 10 nucleotides line up with TRBD1. Germline lookup yields CDR1 MNHEY and CDR2 SMNVEV (reference sequence). V lost 0 bases, J lost 4 bases, and 8 bases stayed unmatched. This CDR3 is 17 amino acids long. CDR3 in amino acids: CASSLSPLGDRGYGYTF. CDR3 coding DNA: TGTGCCAGCAGTTTATCTCCACTGGGGGACAGGGGCTATGGCTACACCTTC.

This clonotype has a count of ten or more. The rearrangement links TRBV28 to TRBJ2-7, with no clear D. Trimming stripped 5 bases from V and 2 bases from J, with 10 bases between. CDR3 size: 13 residues. CDR1 and CDR2 from the germline V gene are MDHEN and SYDVKM. CDR3 amino acids: CASSSRRAYEQYF. CDR3 nucleotides: TGTGCCAGCAGTAGTCGCCGGGCCTACGAGCAGTACTTC.

The chain links TRBV4-2 to TRBJ2-3, with 13 bases matching TRBD2. After removal of 7 bases from V and 5 bases from J, the junction contained 9 bases not matched to a gene. Germline V gives CDR1 LGHNA, CDR2 YNFKEQ. CDR3 length: 16 residues. The CDR3 here is CASTPTSGGARDTQYF. The CDR3 coding sequence is TGTGCCAGCACGCCTACTAGCGGGGGGGCCAGAGATACGCAGTATTTT.

The table lists this clonotype with many counts. As DNA, the CDR3 is TGCGCCAGCAGTCTTTCGGGGCAGCGGAGGATCTATGGCTACACCTTC. This translates into CASSLSGQRRIYGYTF. This chain joins TRBV5-1 and TRBJ1-2; weak D call: TRBD1 (5 bases). V was shortened by 5 bases and J by 4 bases, with 21 bases between the two germline ends. Germline-derived CDR1 and CDR2 are SGHRS and YFSETQ. The CDR3 is 16 amino acids.

This clonotype has more than one count but fewer than ten. This chain uses TRBV27 with TRBJ1-2, with a weak D call TRBD1 (5 bases). Germline CDR1 reads MNHEY; CDR2 reads SMNVEV (reference sequence). Trimming pared 5 bases from V and 1 base from J, leaving 8 bases between. This CDR3 region has 13 residues. CDR3 DNA sequence: TGTGCCAGCAGTCCGACAGTTAACTATGGCTACACCTTC. Amino acids: CASSPTVNYGYTF.

This clonotype was seen a few times. CDR3 sequence (DNA): TGTGCCAGTAGTCTGAACAGGGGATCGATGGCCAAAAACATTCAGTACTTC. This codes for CASSLNRGSMAKNIQYF. This chain links TRBV19 with TRBJ2-4, with 7 bases that match TRBD1. This CDR3 comprises 17 residues. V lost 5 bases and J lost 1; bases outside the gene matches: 11. CDR1 is LNHDA and CDR2 is SQIVND in the germline V gene (reference sequence).

This clonotype was detected ten times or more. The V gene is TRBV29-1, the J gene TRBJ1-2, with 8 bases aligning to TRBD1. Trimming removed 6 bases from V and 6 bases from J; junction bases left unmatched: 15. This CDR3 spans 15 amino acids. Germline V CDR1 and CDR2: SQVTM, ANQGSEA. The chain's CDR3 is CSVGDHGQGTNGYTF. CDR3 bases: TGCAGCGTGGGGGACCACGGACAGGGTACAAATGGCTACACCTTC.